The clone carrying this T cell receptor beta chain was picked up one time. Its target is not known. This entry is derived from a study of T cell responses to AZD1222 COVID-19 vaccine. Study at large: Recipients boosted at about 4 weeks or about 12 weeks are pooled. Notes on the study in general: Among the donors, most were white British and more were female, and clonal diversity was possibly underestimated. Of the AZD1222 recipients, only five or six were seropositive at baseline. A reported finding is that nearly half of spike-specific TCRs target unmutated variant regions.

Germline-derived CDR1 and CDR2 are MNHNS and SASEGT. The CDR3 is 10 amino acids. V lost 2 bases, J lost 15 bases, and 8 bases lay in between. Profiling relied on immunoSEQ multiplex PCR, and the TCRdb table lists in-frame clones only, not all of them. The sample shows approximately 110,000 clones, around 90% of them seen only once. The specimen comprised peripheral blood, sampled on day 0 of AZD1222 vaccination. The chain couples TRBV6-1 to TRBJ1-3; D gene unclear. The receptor was isolated from an adult in good health. CDR3 in amino acids: CASSEQARYF. CDR3 coding DNA: TGTGCCAGCAGTGAACAGGCCCGATATTTT.